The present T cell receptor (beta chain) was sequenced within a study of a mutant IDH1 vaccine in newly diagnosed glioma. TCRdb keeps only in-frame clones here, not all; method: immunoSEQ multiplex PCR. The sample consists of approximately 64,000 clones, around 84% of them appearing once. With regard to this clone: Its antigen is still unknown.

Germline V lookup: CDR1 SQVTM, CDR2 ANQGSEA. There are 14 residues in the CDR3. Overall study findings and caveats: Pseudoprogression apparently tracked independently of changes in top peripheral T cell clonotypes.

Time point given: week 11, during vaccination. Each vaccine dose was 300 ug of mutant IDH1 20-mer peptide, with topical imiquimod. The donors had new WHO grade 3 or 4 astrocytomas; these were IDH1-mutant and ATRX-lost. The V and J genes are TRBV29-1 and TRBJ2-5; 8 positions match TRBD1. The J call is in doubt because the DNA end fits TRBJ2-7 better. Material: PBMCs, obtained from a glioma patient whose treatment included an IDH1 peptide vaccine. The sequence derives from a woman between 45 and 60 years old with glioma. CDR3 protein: CSVGFGQGMGEQYF. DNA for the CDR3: TGCAGCGTTGGCTTCGGACAGGGTATGGGCGAGCAGTACTTC.